Listed here is a single T cell receptor beta chain. This record belongs to a study of Graves' ophthalmopathy and Graves' hyperthyroidism. This CDR3 is 14 amino acids long. Trimming took 6 bases from V and 11 from J; bases not matched to a gene: 17. Germline assignment: CDR1 SQVTM and CDR2 ANQGSEA. Transcripts of RNA were the source for amplifying TCR beta CDR3 regions. HTBI primers were employed in first-round RT-PCR, then a second-round multiplex PCR followed. TCRdb redid the calling of the multiplex PCR reads with MiXCR, one entry per CDR3 protein. The sample lists a few hundred thousand distinct CDR3 sequences, about 40% occurring once.

This receptor was identified in an adult man with Graves' hyperthyroidism. V gene TRBV29-1 combines with J gene TRBJ2-3, with 7 bases identical to TRBD2. Input material: peripheral blood or thyroid tissue (not recorded which). The CDR3 loop is CSVVGGSSYNEQYF. The CDR3 coding sequence is TGCAGCGTCGTTGGCGGGAGCTCCTACAATGAGCAGTATTTT.